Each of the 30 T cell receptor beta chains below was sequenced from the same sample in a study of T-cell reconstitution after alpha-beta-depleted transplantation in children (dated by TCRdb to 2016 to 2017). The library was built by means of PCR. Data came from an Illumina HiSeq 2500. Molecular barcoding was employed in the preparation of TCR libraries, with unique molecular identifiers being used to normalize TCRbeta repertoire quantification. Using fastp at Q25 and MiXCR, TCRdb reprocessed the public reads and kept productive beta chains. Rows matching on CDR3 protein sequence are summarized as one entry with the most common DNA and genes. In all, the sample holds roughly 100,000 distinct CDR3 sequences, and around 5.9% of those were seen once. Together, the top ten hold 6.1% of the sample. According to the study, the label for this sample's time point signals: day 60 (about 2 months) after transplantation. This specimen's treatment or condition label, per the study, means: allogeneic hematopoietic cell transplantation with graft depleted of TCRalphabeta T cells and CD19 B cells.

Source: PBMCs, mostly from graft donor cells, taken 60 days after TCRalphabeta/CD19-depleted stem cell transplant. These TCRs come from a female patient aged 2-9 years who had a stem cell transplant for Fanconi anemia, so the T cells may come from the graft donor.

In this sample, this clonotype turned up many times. CDR3 amino acids: CASSQGPGETQYF. CDR3 sequence (DNA): TGTGCCAGCAGTCAAGGGCCCGGAGAGACCCAGTACTTC. This chain links TRBV28 with TRBJ2-5; no reliable D call. Germline V gene lookup returns CDR1 MDHEN and CDR2 SYDVKM. There are 13 residues in the CDR3. Trimming stripped 5 bases from V and 4 bases from J, with 11 bases between. Variable domain in full (rest from reference TRBV28 and TRBJ2-5): DVKVTQSSRYLVKRTGEKVFLECVQDMDHENMFWYRQDPGLGLRLIYFSYDVKMKEKGDIPEGYSVSREKKERFSLILESASTNQTSMYLCASSQGPGETQYFGPGTRLLVL.

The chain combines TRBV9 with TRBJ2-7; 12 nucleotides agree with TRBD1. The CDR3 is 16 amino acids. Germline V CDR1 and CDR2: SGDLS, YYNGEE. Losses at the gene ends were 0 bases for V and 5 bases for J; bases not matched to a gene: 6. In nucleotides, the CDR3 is TGTGCCAGCAGCGTAGCTCTAGGGACAGGGGGCAACGAGCAGTACTTC. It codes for CASSVALGTGGNEQYF.

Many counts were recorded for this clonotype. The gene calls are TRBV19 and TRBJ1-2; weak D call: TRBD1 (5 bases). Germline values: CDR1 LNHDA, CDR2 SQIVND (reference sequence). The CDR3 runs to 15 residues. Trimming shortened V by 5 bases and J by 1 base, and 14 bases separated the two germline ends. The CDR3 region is CASSWIGALNYGYTF. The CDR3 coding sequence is TGTGCCAGTAGTTGGATCGGGGCTCTTAACTATGGCTACACCTTC.

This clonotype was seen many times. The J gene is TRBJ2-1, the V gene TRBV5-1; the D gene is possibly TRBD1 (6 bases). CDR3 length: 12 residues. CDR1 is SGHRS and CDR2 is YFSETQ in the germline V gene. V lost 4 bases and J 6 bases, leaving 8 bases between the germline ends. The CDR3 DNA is TGCGCCAGCAGCCAGACAGGCAATGAGCAGTTCTTC. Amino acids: CASSQTGNEQFF.

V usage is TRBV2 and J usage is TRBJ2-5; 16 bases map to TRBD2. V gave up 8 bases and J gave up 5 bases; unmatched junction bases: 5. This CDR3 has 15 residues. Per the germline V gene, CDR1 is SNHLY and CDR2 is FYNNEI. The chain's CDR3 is CASGTSGGAVETQYF. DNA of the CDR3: TGTGCCAGCGGGACTAGCGGGGGGGCCGTGGAGACCCAGTACTTC.

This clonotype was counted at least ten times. The CDR3 spells CSVLMKQGTNTGELFF. The DNA for the CDR3 is TGCAGTGTCCTAATGAAACAGGGAACGAACACCGGGGAGCTGTTTTTT. The rearrangement links TRBV20-1 to TRBJ2-2; TRBD1 is a possible D gene (6 bases). V gave up 7 bases and J gave up 0 bases, with 18 bases separating them. The length of the CDR3 is 16 residues. Germline V CDR1 and CDR2: DFQATT, SNEGSKA (reference sequence).

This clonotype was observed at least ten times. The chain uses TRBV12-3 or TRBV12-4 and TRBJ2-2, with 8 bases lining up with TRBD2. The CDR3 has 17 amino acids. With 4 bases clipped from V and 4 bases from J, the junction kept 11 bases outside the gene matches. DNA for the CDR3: TGTGCCAGCAGTTCCCAAATTAGCGGGGCTGGCACCGGGGAGCTGTTTTTT. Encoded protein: CASSSQISGAGTGELFF.

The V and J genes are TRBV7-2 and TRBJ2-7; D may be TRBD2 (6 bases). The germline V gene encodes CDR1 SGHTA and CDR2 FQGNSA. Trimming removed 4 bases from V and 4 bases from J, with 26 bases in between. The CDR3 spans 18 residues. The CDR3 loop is CASSSPLTGGISWYEQYF. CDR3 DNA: TGTGCCAGCAGCTCTCCCCTAACTGGCGGGATTTCCTGGTACGAGCAGTACTTC.

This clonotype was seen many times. The CDR3 DNA is TGCGCCAGCAGCTTGGGGGCTAGCGGGAGGGGTACCAATGAGCAGTTCTTC. As protein: CASSLGASGRGTNEQFF. This chain links TRBV5-1 with TRBJ2-1; 12 nucleotides match TRBD2. This CDR3 has 17 residues. V was clipped by 0 bases and J by 6 bases; unmatched bases: 7. From germline, CDR1 is SGHRS and CDR2 YFSETQ.

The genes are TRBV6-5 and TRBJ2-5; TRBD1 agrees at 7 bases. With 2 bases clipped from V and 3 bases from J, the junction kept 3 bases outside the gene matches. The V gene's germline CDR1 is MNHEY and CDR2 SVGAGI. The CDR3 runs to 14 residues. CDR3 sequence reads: CASSYRDRKETQYF. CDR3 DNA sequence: TGTGCCAGCAGTTACCGGGACAGAAAAGAGACCCAGTACTTC.

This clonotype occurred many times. The CDR3 reads CASSPSIGSLHF. For the CDR3, the DNA is TGTGCCAGCTCACCCTCGATAGGTAGCCTCCACTTT. The chain has TRBV18 and TRBJ1-6, with unresolved D. The CDR3 totals 12 residues. Germline V lookup: CDR1 KGHSH, CDR2 LQKENI. The V end lost 3 bases, the J end lost 15 bases, and 12 bases lay between the germline ends.

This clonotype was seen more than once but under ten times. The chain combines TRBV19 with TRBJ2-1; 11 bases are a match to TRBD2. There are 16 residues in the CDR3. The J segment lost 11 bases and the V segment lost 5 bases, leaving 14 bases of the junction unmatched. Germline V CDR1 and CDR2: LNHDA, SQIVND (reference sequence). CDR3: CASSGRLAGPPFQQFF. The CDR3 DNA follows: TGTGCCAGTAGTGGGCGACTAGCGGGGCCCCCCTTTCAGCAGTTCTTC.

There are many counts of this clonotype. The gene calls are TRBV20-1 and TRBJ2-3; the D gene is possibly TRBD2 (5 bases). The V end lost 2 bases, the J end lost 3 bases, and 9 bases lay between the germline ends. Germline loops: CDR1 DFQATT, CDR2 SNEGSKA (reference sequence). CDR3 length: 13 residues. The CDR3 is CSARSGLTDTQYF. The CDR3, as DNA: TGCAGTGCTAGATCCGGACTTACAGATACGCAGTATTTT.

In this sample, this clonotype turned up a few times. The CDR3 loop reads CASSSNRGGELFF. As DNA, the CDR3 is TGTGCCAGCAGCTCTAACAGGGGTGGGGAGCTGTTTTTT. V usage is TRBV7-6 and J usage is TRBJ2-2; TRBD1 agrees at 7 bases. After removal of 4 bases from V and 8 bases from J, the junction contained 4 bases not matched to a gene. Germline-derived CDR1 and CDR2 are SGHVS and FNYEAQ. The CDR3 runs 13 residues.

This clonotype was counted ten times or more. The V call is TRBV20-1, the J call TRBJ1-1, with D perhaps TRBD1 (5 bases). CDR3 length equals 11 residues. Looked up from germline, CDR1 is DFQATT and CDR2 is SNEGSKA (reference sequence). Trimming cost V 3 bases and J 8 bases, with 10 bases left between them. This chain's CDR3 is CSARGDLEAFF. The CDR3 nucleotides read TGCAGTGCTAGGGGGGACCTGGAAGCTTTCTTT.

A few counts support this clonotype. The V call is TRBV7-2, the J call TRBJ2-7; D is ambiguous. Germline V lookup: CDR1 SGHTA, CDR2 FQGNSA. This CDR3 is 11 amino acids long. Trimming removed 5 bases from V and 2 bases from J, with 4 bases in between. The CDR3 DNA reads TGTGCCAGCAGCGGGCCCTACGAGCAGTACTTC. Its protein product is CASSGPYEQYF.

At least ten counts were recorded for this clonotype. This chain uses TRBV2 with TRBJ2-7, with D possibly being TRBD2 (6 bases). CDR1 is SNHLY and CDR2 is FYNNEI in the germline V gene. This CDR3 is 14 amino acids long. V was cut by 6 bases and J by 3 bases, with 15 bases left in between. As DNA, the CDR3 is TGTGCCAGCAGGCTACCGGGACTGAGCTACGAGCAGTACTTC. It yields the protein CASRLPGLSYEQYF.

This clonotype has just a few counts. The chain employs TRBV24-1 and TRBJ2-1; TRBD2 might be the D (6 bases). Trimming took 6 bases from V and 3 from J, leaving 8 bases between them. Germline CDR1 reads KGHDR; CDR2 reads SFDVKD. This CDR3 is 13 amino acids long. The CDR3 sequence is CATSPGGYNEQFF. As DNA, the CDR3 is TGTGCCACCAGTCCCGGGGGCTACAATGAGCAGTTCTTC.

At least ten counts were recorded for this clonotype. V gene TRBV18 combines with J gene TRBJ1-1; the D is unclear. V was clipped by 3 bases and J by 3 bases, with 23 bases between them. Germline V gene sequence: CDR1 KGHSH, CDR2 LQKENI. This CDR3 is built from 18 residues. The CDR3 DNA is TGTGCCAGCTCACCTAAGGACCTCCTACCGTGGCGAGACACTGAAGCTTTCTTT. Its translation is CASSPKDLLPWRDTEAFF.

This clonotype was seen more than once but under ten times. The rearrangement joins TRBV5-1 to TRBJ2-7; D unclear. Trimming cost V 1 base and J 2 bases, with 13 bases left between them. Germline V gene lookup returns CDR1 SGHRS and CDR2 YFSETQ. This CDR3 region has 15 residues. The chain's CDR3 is CASSLSPGSPYEQYF. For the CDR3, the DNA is TGCGCCAGCAGCTTGAGCCCTGGTAGTCCCTACGAGCAGTACTTC.

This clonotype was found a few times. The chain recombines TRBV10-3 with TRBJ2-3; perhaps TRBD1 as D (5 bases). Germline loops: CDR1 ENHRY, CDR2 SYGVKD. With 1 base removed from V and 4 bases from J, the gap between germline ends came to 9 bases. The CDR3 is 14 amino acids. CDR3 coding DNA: TGTGCCATCAGTGAGTGGTTAGGGGCAGATACGCAGTATTTT. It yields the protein CAISEWLGADTQYF.

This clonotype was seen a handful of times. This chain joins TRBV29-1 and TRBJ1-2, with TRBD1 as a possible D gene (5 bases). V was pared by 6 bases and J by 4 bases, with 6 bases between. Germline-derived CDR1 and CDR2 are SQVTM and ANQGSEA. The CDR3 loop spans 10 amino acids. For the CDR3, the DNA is TGCAGCGTCGACAGCTATGGCTACACCTTC. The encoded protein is CSVDSYGYTF.

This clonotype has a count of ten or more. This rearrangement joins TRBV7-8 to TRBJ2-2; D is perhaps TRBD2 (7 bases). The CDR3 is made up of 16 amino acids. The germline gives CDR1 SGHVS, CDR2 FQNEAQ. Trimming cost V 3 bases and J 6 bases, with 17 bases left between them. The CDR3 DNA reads TGTGCCAGCAGCTTGAGGGGGGGGTCGGATGCCGGGGAGCTGTTTTTT. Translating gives CASSLRGGSDAGELFF.

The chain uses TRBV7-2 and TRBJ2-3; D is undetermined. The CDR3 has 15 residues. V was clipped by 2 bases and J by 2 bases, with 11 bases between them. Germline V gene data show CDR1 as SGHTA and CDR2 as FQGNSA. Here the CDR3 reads CASSLSGIVTDTQYF. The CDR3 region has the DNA TGTGCCAGCAGCTTAAGTGGGATAGTCACAGATACGCAGTATTTT. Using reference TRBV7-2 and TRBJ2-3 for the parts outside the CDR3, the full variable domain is GAGVSQSPSNKVTEKGKDVELRCDPISGHTALYWYRQSLGQGLEFLIYFQGNSAPDKSGLPSDRFSAERTGGSVSTLTIQRTQQEDSAVYLCASSLSGIVTDTQYFGPGTRLTVL.

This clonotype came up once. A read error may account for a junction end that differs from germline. Here the CDR3 reads CTSSRDRVPRHEQYF. CDR3 nucleotide sequence: TGTACCAGCAGCCGCGACAGGGTCCCGCGCCACGAGCAGTACTTC. J is TRBJ2-7 and V is TRBV2, with TRBD1 identical over 7 bases. CDR1 is SNHLY, CDR2 FYNNEI, per germline. The length of the CDR3 is 15 residues.

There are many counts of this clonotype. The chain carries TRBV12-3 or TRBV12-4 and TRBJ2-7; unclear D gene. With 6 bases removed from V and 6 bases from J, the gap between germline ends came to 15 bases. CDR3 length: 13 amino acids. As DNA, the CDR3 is TGTGCCAGCAGCCGCCACTATACGGTCGAGCAGTACTTC. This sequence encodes CASSRHYTVEQYF.

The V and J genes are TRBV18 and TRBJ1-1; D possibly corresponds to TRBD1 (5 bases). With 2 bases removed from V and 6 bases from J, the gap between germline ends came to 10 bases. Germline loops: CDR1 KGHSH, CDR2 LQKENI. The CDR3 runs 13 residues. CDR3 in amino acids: CASSPVPGPEAFF. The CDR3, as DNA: TGTGCCAGCTCACCAGTACCGGGACCTGAAGCTTTCTTT.

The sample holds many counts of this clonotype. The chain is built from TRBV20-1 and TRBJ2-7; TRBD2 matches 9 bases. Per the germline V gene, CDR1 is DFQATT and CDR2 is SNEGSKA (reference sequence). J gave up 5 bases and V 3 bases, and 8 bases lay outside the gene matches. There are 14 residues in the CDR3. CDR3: CSASIAGVRHEQYF. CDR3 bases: TGCAGTGCTAGCATAGCGGGAGTTCGCCACGAGCAGTACTTC.

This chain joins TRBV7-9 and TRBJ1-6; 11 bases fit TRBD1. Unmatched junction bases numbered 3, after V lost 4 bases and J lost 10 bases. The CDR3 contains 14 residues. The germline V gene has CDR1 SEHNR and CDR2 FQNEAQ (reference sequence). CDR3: CASSSGQGASPLHF. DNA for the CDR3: TGTGCCAGCAGCTCCGGACAGGGGGCCTCACCCCTCCACTTT.

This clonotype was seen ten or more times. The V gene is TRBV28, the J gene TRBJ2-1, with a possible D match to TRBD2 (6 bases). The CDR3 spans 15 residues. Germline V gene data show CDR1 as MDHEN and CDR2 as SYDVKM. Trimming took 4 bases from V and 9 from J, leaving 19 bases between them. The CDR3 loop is CASSSPAGQHIEQFF. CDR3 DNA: TGTGCCAGCAGTTCCCCCGCGGGGCAGCACATTGAGCAGTTCTTC. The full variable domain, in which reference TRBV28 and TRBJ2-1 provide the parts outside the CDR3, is DVKVTQSSRYLVKRTGEKVFLECVQDMDHENMFWYRQDPGLGLRLIYFSYDVKMKEKGDIPEGYSVSREKKERFSLILESASTNQTSMYLCASSSPAGQHIEQFFGPGTRLTVL.